This T cell receptor (beta chain) was observed in a study of cytomegalovirus exposure and HLA in healthy donors. Across the whole study: Out of 150 million to 200 million T cells, an earlier analysis found roughly 110 million unique TCR beta sequences in total. Study-level findings and limits: It was confirmed in vitro that a few of the CMV-associated chains were specific for CMV antigens. Cytomegalovirus association was assigned to about 180 TCR beta chains. The authors later linked a missense DCLRE1C variant to TCR beta V- and J-gene trimming.

This CDR3 is 20 amino acids long. J lost 0 bases, V lost 0 bases, and 9 bases had no gene match. Germline assignment: CDR1 ENHRY and CDR2 SYGVKD. As to this clone: Its antigen is unidentified.

The PCR made use of 60 Vbeta and 13 Jbeta primers. Repertoires were generated with immunoSEQ multiplex PCR, while TCRdb's copy carries only in-frame clones and drops some. The sample holds about 89,000 clones, under 85% seen once. The sequenced sample was PBMCs. The J gene is TRBJ1-3, the V gene TRBV10-3, with TRBD1 matching over 12 bases. This clonotype originated in a male donor in good health and CMV-seronegative. The CDR3 is CAISESPRDRGRNSGNTIYF. Here the CDR3 DNA reads TGTGCCATCAGTGAGTCGCCCCGGGACAGGGGGCGCAACTCTGGAAACACCATATATTTT.